Each of the 21 T cell receptor beta chains below was sequenced from the same sample in a study of control samples from healthy donors and cancer patients. Here immunoSEQ multiplex PCR was the method, and the copy in TCRdb shows in-frame clones only, minus some. The repertoire holds over 150,000 clones, with just over 95% as singletons. The sequenced sample consisted of blood. The receptors shown here come from a woman aged 25 to 39 in good health.

The chain uses TRBV9 and TRBJ2-5; 8 bases agree with TRBD2. Losses at the gene ends were 6 bases for V and 2 bases for J; bases not matched to a gene: 9. In germline, CDR1 is SGDLS, CDR2 YYNGEE. The CDR3 spans 15 residues. The CDR3 DNA is TGTGCCAGCACTCCCAGGACTAGCCCTCAAGAGACCCAGTACTTC. As protein: CASTPRTSPQETQYF.

This clone was seen more than once but under ten times. The rearrangement links TRBV19 to TRBJ1-2; a weak D match, TRBD1 (6 bases). Germline CDR1 LNHDA, CDR2 SQIVND (reference sequence). The CDR3 spans 14 residues. Trimming removed 5 bases from V and 8 bases from J, with 18 bases in between. CDR3 in amino acids: CASSSAGAHRGYTF. As DNA, the CDR3 is TGTGCCAGTAGTTCCGCAGGGGCCCATCGAGGCTACACCTTC.

V usage is TRBV2 and J usage is TRBJ2-1; 9 positions agree with TRBD2. J was trimmed by 7 bases and V by 4 bases; bases with no gene match: 8. The CDR3 is 15 amino acids. The germline CDR1 and CDR2 sequences are SNHLY and FYNNEI. The CDR3 region has the DNA TGTGCCAGCAGTGCGGATAGCGGGAGAATGAATGAGCAGTTCTTC. Its translation is CASSADSGRMNEQFF.

This chain joins TRBV4-1 and TRBJ1-1, with TRBD1 as a possible D gene (5 bases). V was cut by 7 bases and J by 3 bases, with 18 bases left in between. Germline lookup yields CDR1 MGHRA and CDR2 YSYEKL. The CDR3 runs to 15 residues. DNA of the CDR3: TGCGCCAGCAACTACCCGGGACTGAGGGACACTGAAGCTTTCTTT. Translated: CASNYPGLRDTEAFF.

The chain has TRBV6-4 and TRBJ1-1, with 7 bases aligning to TRBD1. V was pared by 7 bases and J by 6 bases, with 11 bases of the junction left unmatched. In germline, CDR1 is MRHNA, CDR2 SNTAGT. This CDR3 has 14 residues. CDR3 coding DNA: TGTGCCAGCAAAATCGACAGGGTGGCACCTGAAGCTTTCTTT. This codes for CASKIDRVAPEAFF.

CDR3 region: CASSLVAGGGELFF. CDR3 in DNA: TGCGCCAGCAGCTTGGTTGCGGGAGGCGGGGAGCTGTTTTTT. The chain employs TRBV5-1 and TRBJ2-2, with 8 positions matching TRBD2. Per the germline V gene, CDR1 is SGHRS and CDR2 is YFSETQ. CDR3 length: 14 amino acids. The ends lost 0 bases at V and 7 bases at J; junction bases unmatched: 2.

The V gene is TRBV12-3 or TRBV12-4, the J gene TRBJ2-2, with 7 bases matching TRBD1. The CDR3 is 12 amino acids. The V and J ends lost 3 bases and 12 bases, in that order; junction bases with no gene match: 4. CDR3 sequence: CASSFQGVKLFF. CDR3 nucleotide sequence: TGTGCCAGCAGTTTCCAGGGGGTGAAGCTGTTTTTT.

CDR3 protein: CASSLTVPEAFF. CDR3 bases: TGTGCCAGCAGTTTGACCGTTCCTGAAGCTTTCTTT. The rearrangement links TRBV12-3 or TRBV12-4 to TRBJ1-1; D gene uncertain. Trimming pared 3 bases from V and 6 bases from J, leaving 8 bases between. The CDR3 length is 12 residues.

The V and J genes are TRBV11-2 and TRBJ1-2, with TRBD1 matching over 8 bases. Per germline, CDR1 SGHAT and CDR2 FQNNGV. CDR3 size: 13 residues. The trim removed 6 bases at V and 3 bases at J, leaving 3 bases unmatched. The chain's CDR3 is CASSPTGDYGYTF. The CDR3 DNA follows: TGTGCCAGCAGTCCGACAGGGGACTATGGCTACACCTTC.

V is TRBV3-1 (or the pseudogene TRBV3-2) and J is TRBJ1-2, with a tentative D call TRBD1 (6 bases). The CDR3 is 12 amino acids. V lost 4 bases and J 8 bases, leaving 11 bases between the germline ends. Per germline, CDR1 LGHDT and CDR2 YNNKEL (reference sequence). The CDR3 loop reads CASSPQTGGYTF. The CDR3, as DNA: TGTGCCAGCAGCCCGCAGACAGGCGGCTACACCTTC.

CDR3 coding DNA: TGTGCCAGCACAGGGGGCTATGGCTACACCTTC. Translating it yields CASTGGYGYTF. This chain uses TRBV6-5 with TRBJ1-2, with TRBD1 matching over 7 bases. Germline V gene sequence: CDR1 MNHEY, CDR2 SVGAGI. The CDR3 length is 11 residues. V lost 7 bases and J lost 4; bases outside the gene matches: 0.

Here the CDR3 DNA reads TGTGCCAGTAGCCTGGGACAGAAGAACACTGAAGCTTTCTTT. Translation: CASSLGQKNTEAFF. The gene calls are TRBV19 and TRBJ1-1, with 7 bases matching TRBD1. This CDR3 has 14 residues. V gave up 6 bases and J gave up 1 base; unmatched junction bases: 5. Germline-derived CDR1 and CDR2 are LNHDA and SQIVND (reference sequence).

This sequence joins TRBV7-5 and TRBJ1-2; the D segment call TRBD1 is taken from the table without a DNA check. TRBV7-5 is marked as a pseudogene. This CDR3 comprises 17 residues. For the CDR3, the DNA is TGTGCCAGAAGCCCTTATCCAGACAGGGGGCGCGGGTATGGCTACACCTTC. Translation gives CARSPYPDRGRGYGYTF.

This chain links TRBV6-2 or TRBV6-3 with TRBJ1-1; 10 nucleotides agree with TRBD1. Germline trimming cut 6 bases from V and 5 bases from J; bases unmatched to any gene: 9. CDR3 length: 15 residues. CDR1 is MNHEY, CDR2 SVGEGT, per germline. DNA for the CDR3: TGTGCCAGCAGCAAAATGGGGACAGGGGTGACTGAAGCTTTCTTT. This gives the protein CASSKMGTGVTEAFF.

This chain joins TRBV6-2 or TRBV6-3 and TRBJ1-1; D remains unclear. The CDR3 consists of 13 residues. CDR1 and CDR2 (germline): MNHEY, SVGEGT. Trimming stripped 2 bases from V and 3 bases from J, with 7 bases between. For the CDR3, the DNA is TGTGCCAGCAGTTACGTTTCGGACACTGAAGCTTTCTTT. Its translation is CASSYVSDTEAFF.

The rearrangement joins TRBV7-9 to TRBJ1-5; 8 nucleotides align to TRBD1. Trimming removed 6 bases from V and 6 bases from J; junction bases left unmatched: 7. The V gene's germline CDR1 is SEHNR and CDR2 FQNEAQ (reference sequence). The CDR3 spans 14 residues. CDR3 sequence: CASSSTGESQPQHF. CDR3 nucleotide sequence: TGTGCCAGCAGTTCGACAGGGGAGAGTCAGCCCCAGCATTTT.

The CDR3 here is CASSLRQGFTYEQYF. DNA of the CDR3: TGCGCCAGCAGCCTACGACAGGGATTTACCTACGAGCAGTACTTC. J is TRBJ2-7 and V is TRBV5-1, with 7 bases identical to TRBD1. With V trimmed by 4 bases and J by 2 bases, 9 bases remained unmatched. This CDR3 region has 15 residues. Germline loops: CDR1 SGHRS, CDR2 YFSETQ.

The CDR3 coding sequence is TGTGCCAGCAGCCAAGTACGTCTCAGGGTTGGTGGGGGAGATACGCAGTATTTT. This sequence encodes CASSQVRLRVGGGDTQYF. The J gene is TRBJ2-3, the V gene TRBV14; D may correspond to TRBD1 or TRBD2 (5 bases each). Germline V lookup: CDR1 SGHDN, CDR2 FVKESK. V was cut by 1 base and J by 5 bases, with 22 bases left in between. The CDR3 contains 18 residues. The variable domain in full, completed from reference TRBV14 and TRBJ2-3, reads EAGVTQFPSHSVIEKGQTVTLRCDPISGHDNLYWYRRVMGKEIKFLLHFVKESKQDESGMPNNRFLAERTGGTYSTLKVQPAELEDSGVYFCASSQVRLRVGGGDTQYFGPGTRLTVL.

The chain recombines TRBV6-4 with TRBJ1-6; TRBD1 matches at 8 bases. Losses at the gene ends were 2 bases for V and 6 bases for J; bases not matched to a gene: 3. Germline loops: CDR1 MRHNA, CDR2 SNTAGT. The CDR3 sequence is 15 residues long. CDR3 amino acids: CASSDPGTGNSPLHF. CDR3 sequence (DNA): TGTGCCAGCAGTGACCCCGGGACAGGTAATTCACCCCTCCACTTT.

The chain carries TRBV7-3 and TRBJ2-5, with 7 bases fitting TRBD1. The CDR3 has 14 amino acids. The V gene's germline CDR1 is SGHTA and CDR2 FQGTGA. V was clipped by 5 bases and J by 10 bases; unmatched bases: 13. The CDR3 DNA reads TGTGCCAGCAGCCCAGGGTTGACAGGGAGTCTCCAGTACTTC. It specifies CASSPGLTGSLQYF. The full variable domain, rest sourced from reference TRBV7-3 and TRBJ2-5, is GAGVSQTPSNKVTEKGKYVELRCDPISGHTALYWYRQSLGQGPEFLIYFQGTGAADDSGLPNDRFFAVRPEGSVSTLKIQRTERGDSAVYLCASSPGLTGSLQYFGPGTRLLVL.

Only one count was recorded for this clone. The chain joins TRBV28 to TRBJ1-5; D is unresolved. This CDR3 has 13 amino acids. The ends were cut back, 7 bases at V and 5 bases at J, with 12 bases in the middle. Germline assignment: CDR1 MDHEN and CDR2 SYDVKM. The CDR3 DNA follows: TGTGCCAGCACCGCGGACCAATATCAGCCCCAGCATTTT. This gives the protein CASTADQYQPQHF.